A selection of T cell receptor beta chains follows, all from one sample in a study of cytomegalovirus exposure and HLA in healthy donors. The assay was immunoSEQ multiplex PCR, and TCRdb's table has in-frame clones only and misses some. The top ten clones hold about 2.2% of a sample with hundreds of thousands of clones, 65% to 85% of them seen once. Sequencing was performed on PBMCs. These receptors were collected from a female donor in good health and CMV-seronegative. CDR3s include the opening cysteine and the closing phenylalanine or tryptophan. D genes are given only for firm matches.

cdr3_aa,cdr3_nt,v_call,j_call,d_call
CASGRGMNTEAFF,TGTGCCAGCGGCCGGGGGATGAACACTGAAGCTTTCTTT,TRBV19,TRBJ1-1,NA
CASSTGQGPDTQYF,TGTGCCAGTAGTACCGGACAGGGACCGGATACGCAGTATTTT,TRBV19,TRBJ2-3,TRBD1
CASSQGGPGVEQYF,TGCGCCAGCAGCCAAGGTGGACCGGGAGTCGAGCAGTACTTC,TRBV4-1,TRBJ2-7,NA
CASSEIWTGQTEAFF,TGTGCCAGCAGCGAAATCTGGACAGGGCAAACTGAAGCTTTCTTT,TRBV7-9,TRBJ1-1,TRBD1
CASSLPWAHRAQDQPQHF,TGTGCCAGCAGCCTGCCGTGGGCGCACAGGGCCCAAGATCAGCCCCAGCATTTT,TRBV5-8,TRBJ1-5,NA
CASSPSGQGSYEQYF,TGTGCCAGCTCACCCTCAGGACAGGGTTCCTACGAGCAGTACTTC,TRBV18,TRBJ2-7,TRBD1
CASSPNRDTGELFF,TGTGCCAGCAGTCCTAACAGGGACACCGGGGAGCTGTTTTTT,TRBV6-6,TRBJ2-2,NA
CASRRDFLYEQYF,TGTGCCAGCCGGAGGGATTTTCTCTACGAGCAGTACTTC,TRBV11-3,TRBJ2-7,NA
CASSRSSGHAKQYF,TGTGCCAGCAGTCGCTCTAGCGGGCACGCTAAGCAGTATTTT,TRBV6-5,TRBJ2-3,TRBD2
CASSVGVGRDSLVGEQFF,TGTGCCAGCAGCGTAGGGGTCGGGAGGGACAGCTTAGTAGGTGAGCAGTTCTTC,TRBV9,TRBJ2-1,NA